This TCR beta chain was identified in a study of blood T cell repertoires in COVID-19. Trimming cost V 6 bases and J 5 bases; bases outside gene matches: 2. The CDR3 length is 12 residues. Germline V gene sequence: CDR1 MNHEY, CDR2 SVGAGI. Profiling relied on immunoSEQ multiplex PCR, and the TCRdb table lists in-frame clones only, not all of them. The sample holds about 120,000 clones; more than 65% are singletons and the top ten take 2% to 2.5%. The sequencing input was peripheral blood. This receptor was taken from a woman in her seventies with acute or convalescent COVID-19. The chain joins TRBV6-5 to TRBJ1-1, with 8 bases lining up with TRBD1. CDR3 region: CASSRGQTEAFF. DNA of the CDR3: TGTGCCAGCAGCAGGGGGCAAACTGAAGCTTTCTTT.